The T cell receptor (beta chain) under discussion was sequenced for a study of cytomegalovirus exposure and HLA in healthy donors. General study points: Presence/absence results assume similar sequencing depth per donor, which may not hold. Researchers catalogued under 200 TCR beta chains as cytomegalovirus-associated. In a later analysis, a missense DCLRE1C variant was linked to TCR beta V- and J-gene trimming.

This clone has a handful of counts. Its antigen is undetermined. PCR amplification relied on 60 Vbeta primers (plus 13 Jbeta primers). The assay was immunoSEQ multiplex PCR, and TCRdb's table has in-frame clones only and misses some. The sample lists around 150,000 clones, around 10% occurring once. The CDR3 extends over 13 amino acids. The germline CDR1 and CDR2 sequences are MNHEY and SMNVEV (reference sequence). The trim removed 6 bases at V and 7 bases at J, leaving 5 bases unmatched. The sequencing sample was made of PBMCs. The receptor comes from a male donor in good health and CMV-seronegative. The J gene is TRBJ1-4, the V gene TRBV27, with 7 nucleotides matching TRBD1. CDR3 coding DNA: TGTGCCAGCAGAGCGGCAGGGGGTGAAAAACTGTTTTTT. It specifies CASRAAGGEKLFF.